Only a few counts were recorded for the clone carrying this TCR beta chain. Its antigen is unidentified. These data belong to a study of cytomegalovirus exposure and HLA in healthy donors. The study, taken as a whole, reports: Presence/absence analyses assumed roughly uniform sequencing depth across donors.

PCR amplification relied on 60 Vbeta primers (plus 13 Jbeta primers). Sequenced by immunoSEQ multiplex PCR; TCRdb stores in-frame clones only, minus some. The table records 150,000 to 200,000 clones, under 9.5% of them present only once. Germline V gives CDR1 MNHEY, CDR2 SVGAGI. V was clipped by 7 bases and J by 1 base; unmatched bases: 4. The CDR3 is made up of 14 amino acids. The receptor was derived from a young woman in good health and CMV-seropositive. Input material: PBMCs. The chain uses TRBV6-5 and TRBJ2-7; TRBD2 agrees at 10 bases. Here the CDR3 reads CASTGTSASYEQYF. Written as DNA, the CDR3 is TGTGCCAGCACCGGGACTAGCGCTTCCTACGAGCAGTACTTC.